This TCR beta chain was captured by sequencing in a study of human T cells and chemical hapten exposure. In the study overall: Variability of per-sample TCR yields stemmed mainly from small differences in pooled library volume.

In its sample, this clonotype was seen many times. Its target is not known. The study, taken as a whole, reports: The number of TCRs above 1 in 1000 frequency did not change after DPC sensitization. More PT1 expanded TCRs went with higher patch test scores.

Single cDNA molecules in the library carried unique molecular identifiers attached during preparation. TCRdb redid the calling of the RACE reads with MiXCR, one entry per CDR3 protein. The sample shows over 50,000 distinct CDR3 sequences, 9.5% to 12% of them seen only once. V lost 0 bases and J lost 6, with 16 bases in between. Looked up from germline, CDR1 is DFQATT and CDR2 is SNEGSKA (reference sequence). The CDR3 is 15 amino acids. The time point was: patch test 1, 2 weeks after DPC sensitization. Sample treatment: therapeutic diphenylcyclopropenone sensitization with weekly scalp DPC. Total RNA came from unfractionated whole blood.

Sequenced here: whole blood, sampled in connection with sensitization to the hapten diphenylcyclopropenone (DPC). V gene TRBV20-1 combines with J gene TRBJ2-3; the D gene is possibly TRBD2 (6 bases). The sequence derives from a woman between 40 and 55 years old with alopecia areata. Some clones in this sample may be carry-over from other donors' samples. This CDR3 reads CSARDSAGPGDTQYF. For the CDR3, the DNA is TGCAGTGCTAGAGATTCGGCGGGGCCAGGGGATACGCAGTATTTT.